The following is a T cell receptor beta chain sequence with its context. Its antigen is still unknown. The entry originates in a study of cytomegalovirus exposure and HLA in healthy donors. Assay used: immunoSEQ multiplex PCR; TCRdb lists only in-frame clones, some missing. This table has about 110,000 clones, more than 90% appearing once. Study-wide findings and caveats: Specificity of three CMV-associated chains for CMV antigens was verified in vitro.

The CDR3 contains 13 residues. V dropped 0 bases and J dropped 8 bases, with 11 bases sitting between them. Germline V lookup: CDR1 SGHTA, CDR2 FQGNSA. This receptor was obtained from a woman aged 18-35 years in good health and CMV-seronegative. The gene calls are TRBV7-2 and TRBJ2-7; maybe TRBD2 (5 bases). Sequencing was carried out using PBMCs. CDR3 nucleotide sequence: TGTGCCAGCAGCTTAGCCCGCGGGCGCAAGCAGTACTTC. Translating gives CASSLARGRKQYF.